One T cell receptor (beta chain) is described in this entry. Other DNA sequences in the sample encode the same CDR3. The sample is drawn from a study of blood T cell repertoires in COVID-19. Study information: Sample material is recorded as cDNA or gDNA derived from T cells, B-cell-depleted T cells, or PBMCs.

TCRdb's table, derived via immunoSEQ multiplex PCR, lists solely in-frame clones and lacks some. The profile shows some 320,000 clones, around 87% of them singletons. Germline V lookup: CDR1 SGDLS, CDR2 YYNGEE. The ends were cut back, 0 bases at V and 2 bases at J, with 9 bases in the middle. The CDR3 sequence is 14 residues long. The sequencing sample was made of PBMCs or T cells enriched from blood (not recorded which). This receptor was identified in a woman aged 25 to 39 who had recovered from COVID-19. J is TRBJ2-7 and V is TRBV9; the D gene is possibly TRBD2 (7 bases). The CDR3 nucleotides are TGTGCCAGCAGCGTAGCGGGGGGCCCCTACGAGCAGTACTTC. Translation: CASSVAGGPYEQYF.